This section outlines one T cell receptor (beta chain) sequence together with its context. This sample is part of a study of blood T cell repertoires in COVID-19. Study-wide context: Acute-phase and convalescent COVID-19 samples originated in the United States, Italy and Spain.

Original handling: Amplifying reference gene primers gave estimates of nucleated cell counts. The protocol was immunoSEQ multiplex PCR, while the TCRdb copy is restricted to in-frame clones and leaves out a portion. The DNA was the basis for D and trimming; V, J and clone size are from that table. The sample has some 160,000 clones, approximately 90% seen once. This CDR3 has 16 residues. Trimming took off 3 bases at V and 3 bases at J, with 14 bases between the two ends. The V gene's germline CDR1 is LNHDA and CDR2 SQIVND (reference sequence). V is TRBV19 and J is TRBJ2-2, with a tentative D call TRBD1 (5 bases). The receptor's source is a man aged 45-65 years who had recovered from COVID-19. What was sequenced was peripheral blood. The CDR3 loop reads CASSMRAGIYTGELFF. CDR3 in DNA: TGTGCCAGTAGTATGCGCGCAGGGATATACACCGGGGAGCTGTTTTTT.